This is a list of T cell receptor beta chains from one sample in a study of blood T cell repertoires in COVID-19. Method: immunoSEQ multiplex PCR; TCRdb's copy keeps in-frame clones and lacks some. This sample has fewer than 350,000 clones, with 80% to 85% found just once. Sample: peripheral blood. These receptors were taken from a woman aged 55-70 years with active or convalescent COVID-19. Both conserved end residues are part of each CDR3. D genes are given only for firm matches. Rows may omit the clone size; those that give it use once, few, many or a size class.

D,J,size,V,DNA,CDR3
.,TRBJ1-5,.,TRBV5-6,TGTGCCAGCCAACAGGGCGGCAATCAGCCCCAGCATTTT,CASQQGGNQPQHF
.,TRBJ2-5,.,TRBV11-2,TGTGCCAGCAGCTTGGGCGGGGTAGCTGAAGAGACCCAGTACTTC,CASSLGGVAEETQYF
TRBD1,TRBJ1-1,.,TRBV28,TGTGCCAGCAGTCTCCACAGGGGCACTGAAGCTTTCTTT,CASSLHRGTEAFF
.,TRBJ1-2,.,TRBV4-1,TGCGCCAGCAGCCATCCTTGGTTCATGAGCTATGGCTACACCTTC,CASSHPWFMSYGYTF
.,TRBJ1-1,.,TRBV19,TGTGCCAGTACCCCTGCGGGGGGTAGCACTGAAGCTTTCTTT,CASTPAGGSTEAFF
TRBD2,TRBJ2-1,.,TRBV7-6,TGTGCCAGCAGCTCTAGACTGGGGGGGGTACATGAGCAGTTCTTC,CASSSRLGGVHEQFF
.,TRBJ2-2,once,TRBV2,TGTGCCAGCGGAAAAGGGACACTAACGACCGGGGAGCTGTTTTTT,CASGKGTLTTGELFF
.,TRBJ2-1,.,TRBV2,TGTGCCAGCAGTGACTTTAATGAGCAGTTCTTC,CASSDFNEQFF
.,TRBJ1-6,.,TRBV7-8,TGTGCCAGCAGCTTAGCGCTCCTGGACAGTGAATCACCCCTCCACTTT,CASSLALLDSESPLHF
TRBD2,TRBJ2-5,many,TRBV13,TGTGCCAGCAGCTCACGATATCAAGCGGGGGGGCCAAGGGAGACCCAGTACTTC,CASSSRYQAGGPRETQYF
TRBD2,TRBJ2-1,.,TRBV15,TGTGCCACCAGCCGTAGTTACACTAGCGCGGCTGAGGATGAGCAGTTCTTC,CATSRSYTSAAEDEQFF
TRBD1,TRBJ1-2,.,TRBV14,TGTGCCAGCAGCCAAGATATCGGGACAGTCTATGGCTACACCTTC,CASSQDIGTVYGYTF
.,TRBJ1-1,.,TRBV27,TGTGCCAGCAGTTTGGTCGGCAGGGGATTGGGAACTGAAGCTTTCTTT,CASSLVGRGLGTEAFF
TRBD2,TRBJ2-5,.,TRBV5-1,TGCGCCAGCAGCTCCCAACCCGGGACTAGCGCGTACCAAGAGACCCAGTACTTC,CASSSQPGTSAYQETQYF
TRBD1,TRBJ1-1,.,TRBV5-5,TGTGCCAGCAGCCCCGATCCGGGACAGGGACTCACCAACACTGAAGCTTTCTTT,CASSPDPGQGLTNTEAFF
.,TRBJ1-5,.,TRBV13,TGTGCCAGCAGCGGAGGCGGCAATCAGCCCCAGCATTTT,CASSGGGNQPQHF
TRBD1,TRBJ1-2,.,TRBV3-1/TRBV3-2,TGTGCCAGCAGCCAAGATCCCCGGCAGGGGGAAGCCTCCACCTTC,CASSQDPRQGEASTF
.,TRBJ1-2,.,TRBV11-2,TGTGCCAGCAGCTTAGATTACCAGGAAGGCTATGGCTACACCTTC,CASSLDYQEGYGYTF